The present T cell receptor beta chain was sequenced within a study of regulatory T cells in long-lasting Graves disease. Study-wide findings and caveats: Patients with persistent Graves' had lower TCR diversity than newly diagnosed patients.

To make TCR beta libraries, researchers used iRepertoire HTBI primers and Arm-PCR of CDR3 regions. MiXCR was run by TCRdb on the multiplex PCR reads, yielding one entry per CDR3 protein. The table includes more than 300,000 distinct CDR3 sequences, 10% to 15% detected once. Time point noted: newly diagnosed GD, antithyroid drugs for less than 3 months. There was RNA extracted from PBMCs, and the TCR library was made from it. American Thyroid Association guidelines defined how Graves' disease was diagnosed. The CDR3 has 18 residues. Germline CDR1 reads LNHDA; CDR2 reads SQIVND (reference sequence). Losses at the gene ends were 11 bases for V and 0 bases for J; bases not matched to a gene: 18. Only a few counts were recorded for this clonotype. Its antigen is unknown. In addition, the sample was reused for a study of T cells in Graves' hyperthyroidism and ophthalmopathy. As that study records: A first-round RT-PCR of the TCR CDR3 used the HTBI primer set.

The chain recombines TRBV19 with TRBJ1-2, with TRBD1 matching over 10 bases. The TCR was taken from a woman aged 18-30 years with Graves disease. This specimen consisted of peripheral blood mononuclear cells (PBMCs), obtained at new diagnosis, from a patient treated with antithyroid drugs. CDR3: CAVNRRDRGARANYGYTF. In DNA form, the CDR3 reads TGTGCCGTCAACCGGCGGGACAGGGGCGCGAGAGCTAACTATGGCTACACCTTC.